This record covers a single T cell receptor beta chain. Its antigen is as yet unknown. TCRdb's copy holds only in-frame clones and misses some; the assay was immunoSEQ multiplex PCR. This table holds 120,000 to 150,000 clones, around 93% found once. The sample belongs to a study of cytotoxic CD8 clonotypes in ibrutinib-treated CLL. About the research overall: Sequencing produced an average of roughly 230,000 productive templates and approximately 100,000 productive rearrangements per sample.

Study results and caveats: Few clonotypes were public, and these shrank or held steady under treatment. Samples were collected at differing times from sustained-remission and progressing patients.

With V trimmed by 3 bases and J by 9 bases, 5 bases remained unmatched. Germline V gene sequence: CDR1 MGHDK, CDR2 SYGVNS. The CDR3 contains 14 residues. This sequence joins TRBV25-1 and TRBJ2-5, with TRBD2 matching 12 bases. The sequence was collected from a human donor with chronic lymphocytic leukemia. Sample: PBMCs, taken after 12 months of ibrutinib treatment. The CDR3 loop is CASSELAGGEAQYF. The CDR3 bases are TGTGCCAGCAGTGAGCTAGCGGGGGGGGAGGCCCAGTACTTC.